These 9 T cell receptor beta chains came from one sample sequenced in a study of OX40 agonist ivuxolimab in advanced cancers. The repertoire was sequenced with immunoSEQ multiplex PCR; TCRdb's copy has only in-frame clones and lacks some. The sample contains some 40,000 clones, about 83% of which appear only once. The sequences come from CD4+ or CD8+ T cells sorted from blood, collected in a trial of the OX40 agonist ivuxolimab. The receptors were sampled from an adult with an advanced solid tumor such as melanoma, head and neck, liver or kidney cancer.

The J gene is TRBJ2-2, the V gene TRBV30, with D possibly TRBD1 on 6 matching bases. Germline values: CDR1 GTSNPN, CDR2 SVGIG (reference sequence). V dropped 8 bases and J dropped 1 base, with 17 bases sitting between them. CDR3 length: 15 amino acids. In DNA form, the CDR3 reads TGTGCCCTAAACCTAAGGGACAAGAACACCGGGGAGCTGTTTTTT. Translation: CALNLRDKNTGELFF.

J is TRBJ2-7 and V is TRBV4-3; possible D gene TRBD2, 6 bases. V dropped 1 base and J dropped 6 bases, with 13 bases sitting between them. The CDR3 covers 14 residues. Germline V lookup: CDR1 LGHNA, CDR2 YSLEER. The CDR3 DNA is TGCGCCAGCAGCCAAGTGGGCGGGGTTAGCGAGCAGTACTTC. Amino acid sequence: CASSQVGGVSEQYF.

This rearrangement joins TRBV5-4 to TRBJ2-7; 10 nucleotides agree with TRBD1. The CDR3 has 15 amino acids. Losses at the gene ends were 3 bases for V and 3 bases for J; bases not matched to a gene: 6. Germline V gene sequence: CDR1 SGHNT, CDR2 YYREEE (reference sequence). The CDR3 spells CASSSRDRGLYEQYF. The CDR3 DNA reads as TGTGCCAGCAGCTCCCGGGACAGGGGCCTCTACGAGCAGTACTTC.

Remarks on this clone: In this CDR3 the conserved last residue, phenylalanine or tryptophan, is missing, so a read error is likely. The limits of the CDR3 on the DNA are not certain, so only TCRdb's listed CDR3 is given. The genes are TRBV7-2 and TRBJ2-3; the D call TRBD2 from the table was never checked on the DNA. The germline V gene has CDR1 SGHTA and CDR2 FQGNSA. The CDR3 is made up of 12 amino acids, end residues included. CDR3 in amino acids: CASSLWRERGRV.

The chain joins TRBV5-6 to TRBJ1-1; D is unclear. This CDR3 contains 14 residues. V was clipped by 1 base and J by 3 bases, with 10 bases between them. Per the germline V gene, CDR1 is SGHDT and CDR2 is YYEEEE. This chain's CDR3 is CASSLMLRHTEAFF. For the CDR3, the DNA is TGTGCCAGCAGCTTGATGTTAAGACACACTGAAGCTTTCTTT. Filled out from reference TRBV5-6 and TRBJ1-1, the complete variable domain reads DAGVTQSPTHLIKTRGQQVTLRCSPKSGHDTVSWYQQALGQGPQFIFQYYEEEERQRGNFPDRFSGHQFPNYSSELNVNALLLGDSALYLCASSLMLRHTEAFFGQGTRLTVV.

The chain carries TRBV6-1 and TRBJ1-2; D not certain. In germline, CDR1 is MNHNS, CDR2 SASEGT. The CDR3 spans 16 residues. V lost 0 bases and J 2 bases, leaving 13 bases between the germline ends. This CDR3 reads CASSEAESGSNYGYTF. In nucleotides, the CDR3 is TGTGCCAGCAGTGAAGCAGAGTCAGGATCCAACTATGGCTACACCTTC.

CDR3 bases: TGTGCCAGCAGCTCCACTCAAGAGACCCAGTACTTC. Its protein product is CASSSTQETQYF. The chain employs TRBV7-3 and TRBJ2-5; D gene uncertain. The V gene lost 4 bases and the J gene lost 2 bases, with 5 bases spanning the gap. CDR1 and CDR2 from the germline V gene are SGHTA and FQGTGA. CDR3 length equals 12 residues.

The chain employs TRBV6-1 and TRBJ1-1, with TRBD1 matching over 7 bases. With 5 bases clipped from V and 1 base from J, the junction kept 4 bases outside the gene matches. The CDR3 runs 14 residues. Looked up from germline, CDR1 is MNHNS and CDR2 is SASEGT. The CDR3 protein is CASSRGQSNTEAFF. CDR3 nucleotide sequence: TGTGCCAGCAGTAGGGGACAGTCGAACACTGAAGCTTTCTTT.

The chain has TRBV7-9 and TRBJ1-4, with a weak D call TRBD1 (6 bases). CDR1 is SEHNR and CDR2 is FQNEAQ in the germline V gene (reference sequence). The V end lost 5 bases, the J end lost 0 bases, and 16 bases lay between the germline ends. There are 17 residues in the CDR3. Written as DNA, the CDR3 is TGTGCCAGCAGCCCAAAGACAGGACTTTCAACTAATGAAAAACTGTTTTTT. Its protein product is CASSPKTGLSTNEKLFF.